Listed below are T cell receptor beta chains from one sample, sequenced in a study of shared clonotypes between healthy human individuals. The repertoire was sequenced with immunoSEQ multiplex PCR; TCRdb's copy has only in-frame clones and lacks some. The sample carries roughly 1,600,000 clones, about 98.5% recorded once. The material sequenced was naive CD4+ T cells sorted from blood. These receptors came from a man aged 30-40 years in good health. CDR3s include the opening cysteine and the closing phenylalanine or tryptophan. A D gene is named only where the DNA matches it firmly. A row's size may be missing; if present it is once, few, many or a size class.

>TRBV6-6|NA|TRBJ1-2|NA
TGTGCCAGCAGTTCCACAGGTGGAACTCGAAACTATGGCTACACCTTC
CASSSTGGTRNYGYTF
>TRBV5-1|NA|TRBJ1-1|NA
TGCGCCAGCAGCCCCGCGGGGGGAAGGACTGAAGCTTTCTTT
CASSPAGGRTEAFF
>TRBV4-3|once|TRBJ2-1|NA
TGCGCCAGCAGCCAAGTATTCAGGGCAGGCTTGAATGAGCAGTTCTTC
CASSQVFRAGLNEQFF
>TRBV7-9|once|TRBJ2-1|NA
TGTGCCAGCAGCTTACTGGTGGGGGAGCAGTTCTTC
CASSLLVGEQFF
>TRBV20-1|once|TRBJ1-1|NA
TGCAGTGCTACCAGGGCTGAAGCTTTCTTT
CSATRAEAFF
>TRBV10-3|NA|TRBJ2-1|NA
TGTGCCGCAATGTGGGGAAAGGGGGGAAACAATGAGCAGTTCTTC
CAAMWGKGGNNEQFF
>TRBV9|NA|TRBJ2-2|NA
TGTGCCAGCAGCGAGGGATACGGGGAGCTGTTTTTT
CASSEGYGELFF
>TRBV15|NA|TRBJ2-5|NA
TGTGCCACCAGCAGAGTGGGCGGGGGCGGTGAGACCCAGTACTTC
CATSRVGGGGETQYF
>TRBV7-2|once|TRBJ2-2|TRBD2
TGTGCCAGCAGCTTAGTTGTACTAGCGGGAAACACCGGGGAGCTGTTTTTT
CASSLVVLAGNTGELFF
>TRBV5-1|NA|TRBJ2-7|TRBD1
TGCGCCAGCAGCCCTCGGGACAGGGGCTACGAGCAGTACTTC
CASSPRDRGYEQYF
>TRBV28|NA|TRBJ2-1|TRBD2
TGTGCCAGCAGTGTGCCTAGCGGGGATTACAATGAGCAGTTCTTC
CASSVPSGDYNEQFF
>TRBV29-1|NA|TRBJ2-6|TRBD2
TGCAGCGTCGCCGGCCCGGGACTAGCGGGAGGGGCAAGAACTGGGGCCAACGTCCTGACTTTC
CSVAGPGLAGGARTGANVLTF
>TRBV7-9|NA|TRBJ1-1|NA
TGTGCCAGCAGCCTTCCGGCAGTGAACACTGAAGCTTTCTTT
CASSLPAVNTEAFF
>TRBV4-3|NA|TRBJ2-1|NA
TGCGCCAGCAGCCAAGTAGTTTTTTCCTACAATGAGCAGTTCTTC
CASSQVVFSYNEQFF
>TRBV7-8|NA|TRBJ2-7|NA
TGTGCCAGCAGCTTAAAGGTAATCGACGAGCAGTACTTC
CASSLKVIDEQYF
>TRBV7-2|once|TRBJ2-3|NA
TGTGCCAGCAGCCAAAACCCGACAGGTATCCCAGATACGCAGTATTTT
CASSQNPTGIPDTQYF
>TRBV19|NA|TRBJ2-3|NA
TGTGCCAGTAGTACCAGAGGGGACAACACAGATACGCAGTATTTT
CASSTRGDNTDTQYF
>TRBV6-1|NA|TRBJ2-7|TRBD1
TGTGCCAGCAGTCGCCGGGACAGGGGCGACGAGCAGTACTTC
CASSRRDRGDEQYF
>TRBV27|NA|TRBJ1-1|NA
TGTGCCAGCAGAATAGACCCAGGGGACACTGAAGCTTTCTTT
CASRIDPGDTEAFF
>TRBV13|NA|TRBJ1-4|TRBD1
TGTGCCAGCAGCCTAGGAGGAGGGGGCTTCGAAAAACTGTTTTTT
CASSLGGGGFEKLFF
>TRBV2|NA|TRBJ2-7|NA
TGTGCCAGCAGTGAATCCTTCCTAGGAGTTGAGCAGTACTTC
CASSESFLGVEQYF
>TRBV28|once|TRBJ1-1|NA
TGTGCCAGCAGTTTACCCCAGCGAGAAGCTTTCTTT
CASSLPQREAFF
>TRBV11-2|NA|TRBJ2-5|NA
TGTGCCAGCAGCTTAGGGCAAAAAGAGACCCAGTACTTC
CASSLGQKETQYF
>TRBV28|NA|TRBJ1-5|NA
TGTGCCAGCAGTTTGCCATCCCAGTTGAGGGTCAGTCAGCCCCAGCATTTT
CASSLPSQLRVSQPQHF
>TRBV11-3|NA|TRBJ2-7|NA
TGTGCCAGCAGCTTATCAACCCACGAGCAGTACTTC
CASSLSTHEQYF
>TRBV2|once|TRBJ2-2|NA
TGTGCCAGCAGTGACCAGAGAACCGGGGAGCTGTTTTTT
CASSDQRTGELFF
>TRBV21-1|NA|TRBJ2-5|NA
TGTGCCAGCAGCAAAGATTGGGCGGGAGAAGAGACCCAGTACTTC
CASSKDWAGEETQYF
>TRBV5-1|NA|TRBJ2-2|TRBD2
TGCGCCAGCAGTCTTGGTGTTAGCGGGAGTACAAGGGAGCTGTTTTTT
CASSLGVSGSTRELFF
>TRBV7-2|NA|TRBJ2-7|NA
TGTGCCAGCAGCTTAGTAAGTGCGGGACTCTACGAGCAGTACTTC
CASSLVSAGLYEQYF
>TRBV10-3|NA|TRBJ2-7|NA
TGTGCCATCAGTGAGTCAGGGAAAACCTACGAGCAGTACTTC
CAISESGKTYEQYF
>TRBV19|NA|TRBJ1-5|NA
TGTGCCAGTAACATCCGGGGAGTCAATCAGCCCCAGCATTTT
CASNIRGVNQPQHF
>TRBV29-1|once|TRBJ2-3|TRBD2
TGCAGCGCCCCGACTAGCGGGAGGGCGGGTACGCAGTATTTT
CSAPTSGRAGTQYF
>TRBV5-1|NA|TRBJ2-5|TRBD2
TGCGCCAGCAGCTTTCAGGGTAGCGGGTTTGTTGAGACCCAGTACTTC
CASSFQGSGFVETQYF
>TRBV6-5|NA|TRBJ2-1|TRBD2
TGTGCCAGCAGTCACCGGGGGGAGTCCTACAATGAGCAGTTCTTC
CASSHRGESYNEQFF
>TRBV5-4|NA|TRBJ2-3|TRBD2
TGTGCCAGCAGCTCCCAGCGGGAGGGAGTAGATACGCAGTATTTT
CASSSQREGVDTQYF
>TRBV5-4|NA|TRBJ2-7|TRBD2
TGTGCCAGCAGCTTGGGCGGGAGTCTTTTCGGCGAGCAGTACTTC
CASSLGGSLFGEQYF
>TRBV2|NA|TRBJ2-1|TRBD2
TGTGCCAGCAGTGAAGCTCGGCGGGGGGGAGTCAATGAGCAGTTCTTC
CASSEARRGGVNEQFF
>TRBV7-2|NA|TRBJ2-1|TRBD2
TGTGCCAGCAGCTCCCCCGAGACTAGCGGAGGCAATGAGCAGTTCTTC
CASSSPETSGGNEQFF
>TRBV10-3|NA|TRBJ2-3|NA
TGTGCGCATGGCACAGATACGCAGTATTTT
CAHGTDTQYF
>TRBV5-1|NA|TRBJ2-7|TRBD2
TGCGCCAGCAGCTCGGGTGGTAGCGGGAGCTCCTACGAGCAGTACTTC
CASSSGGSGSSYEQYF
>TRBV18|NA|TRBJ1-3|TRBD1
TGTGCCAGCTCGCCTAACAGGGGCCTCAGCTCTGGAAACACCATATATTTT
CASSPNRGLSSGNTIYF
>TRBV14|once|TRBJ2-7|TRBD2
TGTGCCAGCAGCCCGGGAAGGACTAGCGGGACATTCTTGCACGAGCAGTACTTC
CASSPGRTSGTFLHEQYF